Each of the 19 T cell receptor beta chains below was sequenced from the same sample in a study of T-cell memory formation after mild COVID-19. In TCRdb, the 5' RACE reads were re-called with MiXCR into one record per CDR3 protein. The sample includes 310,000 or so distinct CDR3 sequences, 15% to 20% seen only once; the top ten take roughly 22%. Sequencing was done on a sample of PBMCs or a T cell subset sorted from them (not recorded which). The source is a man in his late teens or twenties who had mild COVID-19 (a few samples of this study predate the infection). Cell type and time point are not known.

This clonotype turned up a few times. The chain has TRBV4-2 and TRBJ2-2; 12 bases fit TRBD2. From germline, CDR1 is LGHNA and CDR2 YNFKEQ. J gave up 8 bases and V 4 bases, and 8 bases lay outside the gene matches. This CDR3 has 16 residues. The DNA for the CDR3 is TGTGCCAGCAGCCCCTGGACTAGCGGGGTCGGAGGGGAGCTGTTTTTT. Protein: CASSPWTSGVGGELFF.

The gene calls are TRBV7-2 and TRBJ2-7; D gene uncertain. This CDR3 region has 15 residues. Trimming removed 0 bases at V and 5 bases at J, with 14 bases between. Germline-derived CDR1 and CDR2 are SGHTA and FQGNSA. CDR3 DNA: TGTGCCAGCAGCTTAGCGCTCGGAAAGGCGAACGAGCAGTACGTC. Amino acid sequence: CASSLALGKANEQYV.

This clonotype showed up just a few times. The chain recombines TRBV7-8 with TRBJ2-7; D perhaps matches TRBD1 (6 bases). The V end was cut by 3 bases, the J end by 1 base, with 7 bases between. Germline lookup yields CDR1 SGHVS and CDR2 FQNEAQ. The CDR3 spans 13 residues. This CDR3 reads CASSLGASYEQYF. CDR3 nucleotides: TGTGCCAGCAGCTTGGGGGCGTCCTACGAGCAGTACTTC. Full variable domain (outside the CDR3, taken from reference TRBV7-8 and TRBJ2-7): GAGVSQSPRYKVAKRGQDVALRCDPISGHVSLFWYQQALGQGPEFLTYFQNEAQLDKSGLPSDRFFAERPEGSVSTLKIQRTQQEDSAVYLCASSLGASYEQYFGPGTRLTVT.

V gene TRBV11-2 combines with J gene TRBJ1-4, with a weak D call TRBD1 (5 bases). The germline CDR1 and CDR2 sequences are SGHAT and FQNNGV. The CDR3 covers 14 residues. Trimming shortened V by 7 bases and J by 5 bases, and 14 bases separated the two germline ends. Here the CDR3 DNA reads TGTGCCAGCAAATTAGCCGCAGGGAATGAAAAACTGTTTTTT. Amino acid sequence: CASKLAAGNEKLFF.

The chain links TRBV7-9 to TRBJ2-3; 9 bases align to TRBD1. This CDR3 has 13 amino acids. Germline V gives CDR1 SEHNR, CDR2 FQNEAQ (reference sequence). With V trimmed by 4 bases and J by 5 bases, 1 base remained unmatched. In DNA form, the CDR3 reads TGTGCCAGCAGCTCGGACAGGGGAGATACGCAGTATTTT. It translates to CASSSDRGDTQYF.

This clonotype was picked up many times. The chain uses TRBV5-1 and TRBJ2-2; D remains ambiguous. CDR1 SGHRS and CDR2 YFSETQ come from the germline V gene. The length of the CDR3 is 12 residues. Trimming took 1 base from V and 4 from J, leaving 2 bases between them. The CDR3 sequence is CASSLTTGELFF. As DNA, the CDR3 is TGCGCCAGCAGCTTGACCACCGGGGAGCTGTTTTTT. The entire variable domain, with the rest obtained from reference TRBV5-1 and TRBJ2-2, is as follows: KAGVTQTPRYLIKTRGQQVTLSCSPISGHRSVSWYQQTPGQGLQFLFEYFSETQRNKGNFPGRFSGRQFSNSRSEMNVSTLELGDSALYLCASSLTTGELFFGEGSRLTVL.

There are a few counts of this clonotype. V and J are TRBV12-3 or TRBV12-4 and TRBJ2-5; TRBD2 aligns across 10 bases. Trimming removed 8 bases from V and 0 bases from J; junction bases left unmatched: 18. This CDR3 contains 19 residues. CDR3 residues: CASRAAPGLAGEYQETQYF. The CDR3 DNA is TGTGCCAGCCGGGCCGCCCCTGGGCTAGCGGGGGAGTACCAAGAGACCCAGTACTTC.

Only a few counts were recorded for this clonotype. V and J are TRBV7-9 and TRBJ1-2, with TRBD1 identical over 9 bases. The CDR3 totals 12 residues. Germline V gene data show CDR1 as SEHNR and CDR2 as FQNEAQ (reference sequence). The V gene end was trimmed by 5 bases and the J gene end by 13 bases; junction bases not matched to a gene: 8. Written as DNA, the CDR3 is TGTGCCAGCAGCCCCAGGGACAGGGATGTCACCTTC. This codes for CASSPRDRDVTF.

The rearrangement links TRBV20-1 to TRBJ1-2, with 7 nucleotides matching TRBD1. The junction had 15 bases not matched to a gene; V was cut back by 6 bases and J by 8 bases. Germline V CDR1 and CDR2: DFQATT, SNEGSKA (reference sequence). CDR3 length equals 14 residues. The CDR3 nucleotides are TGCAGTGCCCCCTTAAGGGAGGGGGCTTTGGGCTACACCTTC. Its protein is CSAPLREGALGYTF.

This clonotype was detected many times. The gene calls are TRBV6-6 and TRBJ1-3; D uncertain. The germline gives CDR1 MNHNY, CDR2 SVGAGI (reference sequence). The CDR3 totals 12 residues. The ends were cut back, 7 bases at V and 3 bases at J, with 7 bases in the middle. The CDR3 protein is CASTVLGNTIYF. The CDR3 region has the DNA TGTGCCAGCACGGTACTTGGAAACACCATATATTTT.

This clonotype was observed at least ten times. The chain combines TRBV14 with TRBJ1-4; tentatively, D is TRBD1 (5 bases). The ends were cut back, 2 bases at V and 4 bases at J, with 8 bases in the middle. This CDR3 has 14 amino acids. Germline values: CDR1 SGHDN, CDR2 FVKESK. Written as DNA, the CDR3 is TGTGCCAGCAGCCAACAGGGACTTAATGAAAAACTGTTTTTT. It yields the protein CASSQQGLNEKLFF.

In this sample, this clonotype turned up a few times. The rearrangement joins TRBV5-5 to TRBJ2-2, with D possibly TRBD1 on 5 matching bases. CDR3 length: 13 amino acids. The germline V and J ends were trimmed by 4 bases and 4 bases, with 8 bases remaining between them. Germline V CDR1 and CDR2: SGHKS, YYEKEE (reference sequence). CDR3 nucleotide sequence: TGTGCCAGCAGCACAGACAGCACCGGGGAGCTGTTTTTT. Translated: CASSTDSTGELFF.

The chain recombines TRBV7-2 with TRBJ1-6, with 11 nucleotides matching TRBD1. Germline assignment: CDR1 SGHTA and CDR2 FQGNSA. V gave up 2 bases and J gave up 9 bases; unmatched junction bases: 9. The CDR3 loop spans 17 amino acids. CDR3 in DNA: TGTGCCAGCAGCTTAACCGGGACAGGGGGTTTCAGTTCACCCCTCCACTTT. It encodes CASSLTGTGGFSSPLHF. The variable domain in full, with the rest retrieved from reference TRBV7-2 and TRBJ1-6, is GAGVSQSPSNKVTEKGKDVELRCDPISGHTALYWYRQSLGQGLEFLIYFQGNSAPDKSGLPSDRFSAERTGGSVSTLTIQRTQQEDSAVYLCASSLTGTGGFSSPLHFGNGTRLTVT.

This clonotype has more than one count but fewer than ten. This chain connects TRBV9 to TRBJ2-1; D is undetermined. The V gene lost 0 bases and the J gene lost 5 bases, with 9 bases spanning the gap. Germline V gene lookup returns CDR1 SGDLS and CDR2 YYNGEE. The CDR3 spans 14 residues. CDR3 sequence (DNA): TGTGCCAGCAGCGTAGACGGCTTCAACAATGAGCAGTTCTTC. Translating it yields CASSVDGFNNEQFF.

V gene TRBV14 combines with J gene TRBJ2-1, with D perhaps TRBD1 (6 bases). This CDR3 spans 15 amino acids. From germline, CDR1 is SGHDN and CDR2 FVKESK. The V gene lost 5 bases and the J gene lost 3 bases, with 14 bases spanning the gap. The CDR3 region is CASSGRDTGYNEQFF. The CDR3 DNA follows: TGTGCCAGCAGCGGCCGGGACACCGGCTACAATGAGCAGTTCTTC.

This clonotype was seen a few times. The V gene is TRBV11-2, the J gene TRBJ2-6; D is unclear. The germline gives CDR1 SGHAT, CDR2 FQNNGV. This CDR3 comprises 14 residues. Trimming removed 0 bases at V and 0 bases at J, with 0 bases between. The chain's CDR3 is CASSLDSGANVLTF. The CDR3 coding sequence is TGTGCCAGCAGCTTAGACTCTGGGGCCAACGTCCTGACTTTC.

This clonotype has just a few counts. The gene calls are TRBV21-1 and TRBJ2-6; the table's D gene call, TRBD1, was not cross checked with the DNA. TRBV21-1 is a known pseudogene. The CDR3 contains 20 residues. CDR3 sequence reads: CASSKVGVGRGGSGANVLTF. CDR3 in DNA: TGTGCCAGCAGCAAAGTAGGGGTTGGCAGGGGAGGCTCTGGGGCCAACGTCCTGACTTTC.

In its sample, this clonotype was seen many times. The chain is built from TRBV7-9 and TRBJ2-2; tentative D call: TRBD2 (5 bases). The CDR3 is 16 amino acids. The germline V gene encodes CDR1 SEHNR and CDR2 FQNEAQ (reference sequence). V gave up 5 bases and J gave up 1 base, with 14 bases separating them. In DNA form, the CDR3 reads TGTGCCAGCAGCAAGATAGCGCTACTGAACACCGGGGAGCTGTTTTTT. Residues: CASSKIALLNTGELFF.

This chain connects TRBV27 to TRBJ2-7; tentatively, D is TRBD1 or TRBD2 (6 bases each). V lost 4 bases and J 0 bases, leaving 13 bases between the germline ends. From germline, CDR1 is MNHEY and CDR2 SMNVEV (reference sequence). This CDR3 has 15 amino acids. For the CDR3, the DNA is TGTGCCAGCAGTTCGTGGAGGGGGGACTCCTACGAGCAGTACGTC. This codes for CASSSWRGDSYEQYV.